The table lists the clone carrying this T cell receptor beta chain with many counts. The sample belongs to a study of T cells in Graves' hyperthyroidism and ophthalmopathy. The investigators amplified TCR beta CDR3 regions from RNA transcripts. HTBI primers were used for first-round RT-PCR of the TCR CDR3. TCRdb reprocessed the multiplex PCR reads with MiXCR, giving one entry per CDR3 protein. Of some 690,000 distinct CDR3 sequences listed, about 18% are singletons. The authors deemed Graves' hyperthyroidism stable absent ophthalmopathy progression within 18 months. Subjects aged 18 to 65 presented with newly diagnosed hyperthyroidism of less than 2 months' duration. Exclusion of a patient resulted from uncontrolled infection, other autoimmune disease, pregnancy or lactation. Clinical symptoms, serum thyroxine, TRAb, thyroid ultrasound and orbital computed tomography informed diagnoses. Sequencing was done on a sample of blood. This TCR came from a man in his fifties with Graves' hyperthyroidism.

CDR3 in amino acids: CASTRDLRNTGELFF. The CDR3 DNA sequence: TGTGCCAGCACACGGGACCTAAGAAACACCGGGGAGCTGTTTTTT. The V and J genes are TRBV7-2 and TRBJ2-2; D may correspond to TRBD1 or TRBD2 (5 bases each). V gave up 7 bases and J gave up 2 bases, with 14 bases separating them. The CDR3 is made up of 15 amino acids. In germline, CDR1 is SGHTA, CDR2 FQGNSA.